This T cell receptor (beta chain) comes out of a study of beta chain features in type 1 diabetes. Study details: Sorted cells from all samples, numbering fewer than 120,000,000, were examined.

Sequenced material consisted of expressed TCRB transcripts (all of the isolated RNA was reverse transcribed). Measured with immunoSEQ multiplex PCR; TCRdb has only the in-frame clones, and not every one. Of about 240,000 clones listed, 25% to 35% are singletons. A word on this clone: Antigen: not known.

Findings and caveats of the study: Reads derived from cDNA could over-represent cells showing high TCR expression. VDJ junctions from type 1 diabetes patients carried fewer insertions and larger deletions.

Trimming pared 1 base from V and 4 bases from J, leaving 11 bases between. This CDR3 region has 14 residues. Germline V gives CDR1 SQVTM, CDR2 ANQGSEA. This clonotype was obtained from a man aged 25 to 40 in good health. Material: central memory CD4+ T cells from blood. This chain joins TRBV29-1 and TRBJ1-3; D gene uncertain. The CDR3 sequence is CSVEAGRQGNTIYF. DNA of the CDR3: TGCAGCGTTGAAGCGGGCAGACAAGGAAACACCATATATTTT.